There are many counts of the clone carrying this TCR beta chain. The antigen remains unidentified. This specimen belongs to a study of early T cells in non-severe SARS-CoV-2 infection. Study-wide context: The sequenced material was bulk RNA from unsorted whole blood, and its chains were unpaired. Whole-study results and caveats: VDJdb-based matching was biased toward anti-spike CD8 responses and missed private and CD4 specificities.

The V segment lost 5 bases and the J segment 6 bases; nucleotides outside the gene matches: 14. In germline, CDR1 is SGHAT, CDR2 FQNNGV. The CDR3 sequence is 17 residues long. Individual cDNA molecules were tagged with unique molecular identifiers, the study reported. TCRdb recomputed calls from the 5' RACE reads with MiXCR, one row per CDR3 protein. The sample lists roughly 93,000 distinct CDR3 sequences; roughly 15% were seen once. The TCR sequence derives from an adult who was a healthcare worker with PCR-confirmed SARS-CoV-2 infection or an uninfected control (not recorded which). V gene TRBV11-2 combines with J gene TRBJ1-2, with TRBD1 matching 11 bases. Sequenced material: whole blood. The CDR3 DNA reads as TGTGCCAGCAGCGTAAATCCCGGGACAGGGGGATGGGATGGCTACACCTTC. Translation: CASSVNPGTGGWDGYTF.